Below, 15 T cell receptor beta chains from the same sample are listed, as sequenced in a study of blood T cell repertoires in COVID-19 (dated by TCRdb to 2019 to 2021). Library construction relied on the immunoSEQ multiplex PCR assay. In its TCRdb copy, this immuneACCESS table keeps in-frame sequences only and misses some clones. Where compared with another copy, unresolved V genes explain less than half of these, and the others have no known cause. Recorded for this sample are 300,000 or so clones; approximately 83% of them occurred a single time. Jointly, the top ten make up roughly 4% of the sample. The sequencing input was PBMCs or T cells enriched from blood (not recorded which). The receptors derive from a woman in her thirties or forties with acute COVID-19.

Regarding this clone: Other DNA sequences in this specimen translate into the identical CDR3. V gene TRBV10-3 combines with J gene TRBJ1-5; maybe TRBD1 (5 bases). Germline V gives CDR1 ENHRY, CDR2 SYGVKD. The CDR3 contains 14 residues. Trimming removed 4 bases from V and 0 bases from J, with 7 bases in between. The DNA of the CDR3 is TGTGCCATCAGTGCGACAGATAGCAATCAGCCCCAGCATTTT. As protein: CAISATDSNQPQHF.

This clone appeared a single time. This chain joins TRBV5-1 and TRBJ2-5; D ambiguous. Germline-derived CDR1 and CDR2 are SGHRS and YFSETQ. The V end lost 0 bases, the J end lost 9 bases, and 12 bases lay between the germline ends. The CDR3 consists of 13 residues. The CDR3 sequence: CASSLAGRSSQYF. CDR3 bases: TGCGCCAGCAGCTTGGCCGGCAGGTCGTCCCAGTACTTC.

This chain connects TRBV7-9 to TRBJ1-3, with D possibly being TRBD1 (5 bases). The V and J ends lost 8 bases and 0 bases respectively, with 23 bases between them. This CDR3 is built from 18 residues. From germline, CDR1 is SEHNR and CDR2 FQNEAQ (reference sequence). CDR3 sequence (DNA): TGTGCCAGCCCCAAAGGGGCCCCCACAACCAACTCTGGAAACACCATATATTTT. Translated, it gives CASPKGAPTTNSGNTIYF.

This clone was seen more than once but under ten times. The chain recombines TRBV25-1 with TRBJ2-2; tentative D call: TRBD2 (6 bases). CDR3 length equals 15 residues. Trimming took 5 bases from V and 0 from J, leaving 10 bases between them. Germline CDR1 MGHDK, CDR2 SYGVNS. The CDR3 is CASSLGTPNTGELFF. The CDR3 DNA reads TGTGCCAGCAGTCTCGGGACTCCGAACACCGGGGAGCTGTTTTTT. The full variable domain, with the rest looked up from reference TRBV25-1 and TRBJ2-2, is EADIYQTPRYLVIGTGKKITLECSQTMGHDKMYWYQQDPGMELHLIHYSYGVNSTEKGDLSSESTVSRIRTEHFPLTLESARPSHTSQYLCASSLGTPNTGELFFGEGSRLTVL.

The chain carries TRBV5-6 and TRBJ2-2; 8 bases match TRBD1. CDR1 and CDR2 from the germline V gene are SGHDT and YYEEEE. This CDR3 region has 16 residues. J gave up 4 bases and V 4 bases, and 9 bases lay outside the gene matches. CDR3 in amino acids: CASSLDRASITGELFF. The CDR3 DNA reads TGTGCCAGCAGCCTGGACAGGGCGTCGATCACCGGGGAGCTGTTTTTT. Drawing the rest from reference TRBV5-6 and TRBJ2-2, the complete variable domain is DAGVTQSPTHLIKTRGQQVTLRCSPKSGHDTVSWYQQALGQGPQFIFQYYEEEERQRGNFPDRFSGHQFPNYSSELNVNALLLGDSALYLCASSLDRASITGELFFGEGSRLTVL.

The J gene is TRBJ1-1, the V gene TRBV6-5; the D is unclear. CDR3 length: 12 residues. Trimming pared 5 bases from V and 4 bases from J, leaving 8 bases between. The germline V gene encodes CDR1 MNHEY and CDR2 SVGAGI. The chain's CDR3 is CASSRVPTEAFF. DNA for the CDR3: TGTGCCAGCAGTCGAGTCCCCACTGAAGCTTTCTTT.

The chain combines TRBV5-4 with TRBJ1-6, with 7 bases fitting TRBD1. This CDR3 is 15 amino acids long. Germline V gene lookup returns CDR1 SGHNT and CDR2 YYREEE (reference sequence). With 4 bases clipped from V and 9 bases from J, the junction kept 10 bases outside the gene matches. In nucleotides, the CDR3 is TGTGCCAGCAGCGTATACAGGGGAACTATTTCACCCCTCCACTTT. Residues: CASSVYRGTISPLHF.

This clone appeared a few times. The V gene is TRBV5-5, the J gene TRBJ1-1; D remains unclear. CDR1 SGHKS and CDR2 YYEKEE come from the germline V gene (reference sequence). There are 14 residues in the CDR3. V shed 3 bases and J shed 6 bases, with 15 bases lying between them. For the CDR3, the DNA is TGTGCCAGCAGCTGGCTTCGGGGTTTCGCTGAAGCTTTCTTT. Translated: CASSWLRGFAEAFF.

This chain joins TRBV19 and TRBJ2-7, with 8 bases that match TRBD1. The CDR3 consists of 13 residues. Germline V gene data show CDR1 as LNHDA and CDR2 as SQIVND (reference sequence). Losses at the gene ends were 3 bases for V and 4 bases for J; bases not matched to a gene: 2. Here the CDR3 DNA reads TGTGCCAGTAGTATCACAGGGGGTTACGAGCAGTACTTC. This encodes CASSITGGYEQYF.

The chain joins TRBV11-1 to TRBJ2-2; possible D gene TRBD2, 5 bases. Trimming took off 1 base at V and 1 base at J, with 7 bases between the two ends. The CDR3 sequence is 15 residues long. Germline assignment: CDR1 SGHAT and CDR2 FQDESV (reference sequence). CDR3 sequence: CASSLVSGNTGELFF. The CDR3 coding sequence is TGTGCCAGCAGCTTAGTAAGCGGGAACACCGGGGAGCTGTTTTTT.

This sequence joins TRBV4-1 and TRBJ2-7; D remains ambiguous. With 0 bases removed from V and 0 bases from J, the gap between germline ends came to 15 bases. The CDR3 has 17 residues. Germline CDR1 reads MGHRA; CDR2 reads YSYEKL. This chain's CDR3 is CASSQDYEALSSYEQYF. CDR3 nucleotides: TGCGCCAGCAGCCAAGATTACGAAGCCCTGAGCTCCTACGAGCAGTACTTC.

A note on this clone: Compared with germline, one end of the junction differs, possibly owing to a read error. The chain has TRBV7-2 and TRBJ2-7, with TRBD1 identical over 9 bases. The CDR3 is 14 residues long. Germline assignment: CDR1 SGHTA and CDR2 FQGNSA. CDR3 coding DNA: TGTGCCAGCAGCCCGAACCCCCTAACAGGGGGCATGGACTTC. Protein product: CASSPNPLTGGMDF.

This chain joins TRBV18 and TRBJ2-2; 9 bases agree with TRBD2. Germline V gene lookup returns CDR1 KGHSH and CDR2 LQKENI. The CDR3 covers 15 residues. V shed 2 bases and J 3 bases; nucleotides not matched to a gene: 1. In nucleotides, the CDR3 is TGTGCCAGCTCACCAATAGCGGGAGACACCGGGGAGCTGTTTTTT. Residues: CASSPIAGDTGELFF.

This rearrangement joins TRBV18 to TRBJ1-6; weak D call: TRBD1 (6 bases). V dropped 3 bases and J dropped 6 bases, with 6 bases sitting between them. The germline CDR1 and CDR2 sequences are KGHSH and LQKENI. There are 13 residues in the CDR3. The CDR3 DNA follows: TGTGCCAGCTCACCGGACAGTAATTCACCCCTCCACTTT. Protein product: CASSPDSNSPLHF.

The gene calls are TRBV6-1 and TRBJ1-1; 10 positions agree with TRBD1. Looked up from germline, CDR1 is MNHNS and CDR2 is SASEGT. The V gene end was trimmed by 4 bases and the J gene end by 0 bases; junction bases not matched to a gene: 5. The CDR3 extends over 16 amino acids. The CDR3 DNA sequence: TGTGCCAGCAGTGCCTTGACAGGGGGCCTGAACACTGAAGCTTTCTTT. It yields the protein CASSALTGGLNTEAFF.